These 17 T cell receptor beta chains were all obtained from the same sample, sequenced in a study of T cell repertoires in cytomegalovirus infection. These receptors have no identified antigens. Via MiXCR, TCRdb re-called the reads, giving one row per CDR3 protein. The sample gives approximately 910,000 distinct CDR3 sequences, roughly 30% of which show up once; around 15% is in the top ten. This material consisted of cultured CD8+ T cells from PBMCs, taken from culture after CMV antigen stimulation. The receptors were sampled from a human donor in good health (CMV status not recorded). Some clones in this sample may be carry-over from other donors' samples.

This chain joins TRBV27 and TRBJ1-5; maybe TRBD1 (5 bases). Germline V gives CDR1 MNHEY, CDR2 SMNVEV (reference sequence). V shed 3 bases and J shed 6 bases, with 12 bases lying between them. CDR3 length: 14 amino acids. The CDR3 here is CASSFGTASQPQHF. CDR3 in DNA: TGTGCCAGCAGTTTCGGGACCGCTAGTCAGCCCCAGCATTTT.

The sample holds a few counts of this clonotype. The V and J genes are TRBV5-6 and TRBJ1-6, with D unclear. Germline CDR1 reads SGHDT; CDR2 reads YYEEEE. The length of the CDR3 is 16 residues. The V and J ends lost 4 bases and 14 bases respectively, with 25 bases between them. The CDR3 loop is CASSTGRGRVFAALHF. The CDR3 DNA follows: TGTGCCAGCAGCACCGGCCGCGGAAGGGTGTTCGCTGCCCTCCACTTT.

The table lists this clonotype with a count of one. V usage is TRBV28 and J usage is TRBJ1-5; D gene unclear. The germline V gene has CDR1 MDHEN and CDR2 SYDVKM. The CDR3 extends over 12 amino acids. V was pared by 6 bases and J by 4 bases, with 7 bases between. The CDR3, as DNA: TGTGCCAGCAGACTGATTAATCAGCCCCAGCATTTT. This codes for CASRLINQPQHF.

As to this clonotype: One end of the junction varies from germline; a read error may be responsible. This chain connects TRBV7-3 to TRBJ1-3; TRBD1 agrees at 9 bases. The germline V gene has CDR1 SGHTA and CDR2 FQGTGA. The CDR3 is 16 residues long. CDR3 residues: CASFTSDRGSGNAIYF. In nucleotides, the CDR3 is TGTGCCAGCTTCACCTCGGACAGGGGCTCTGGAAACGCCATATATTTT.

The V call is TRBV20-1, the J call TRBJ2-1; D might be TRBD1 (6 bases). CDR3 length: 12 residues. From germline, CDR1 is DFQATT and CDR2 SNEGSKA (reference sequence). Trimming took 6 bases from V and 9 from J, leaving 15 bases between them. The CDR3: CSASKQGTEQFF. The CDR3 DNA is TGCAGTGCGAGTAAACAGGGCACTGAGCAGTTCTTC.

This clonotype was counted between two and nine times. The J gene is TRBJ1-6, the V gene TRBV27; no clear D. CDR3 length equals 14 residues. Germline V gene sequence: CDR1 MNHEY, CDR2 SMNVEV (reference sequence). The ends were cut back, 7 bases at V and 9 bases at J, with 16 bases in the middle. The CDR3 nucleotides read TGTGCCAGCAAGTTTGCGGAACCGGCTTCACCCCTCCACTTT. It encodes CASKFAEPASPLHF.

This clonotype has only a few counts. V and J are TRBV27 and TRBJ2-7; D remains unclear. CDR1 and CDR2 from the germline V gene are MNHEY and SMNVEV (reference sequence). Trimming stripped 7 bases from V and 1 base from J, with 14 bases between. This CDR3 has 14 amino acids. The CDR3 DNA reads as TGTGCCAGCACTCCAACTACACCTTCCTACGAGCAGTACTTC. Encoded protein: CASTPTTPSYEQYF.

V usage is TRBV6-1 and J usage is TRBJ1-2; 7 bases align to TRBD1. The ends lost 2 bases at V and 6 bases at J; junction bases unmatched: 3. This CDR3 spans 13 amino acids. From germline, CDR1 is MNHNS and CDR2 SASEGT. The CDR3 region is CASSEMGQNGYTF. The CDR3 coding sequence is TGTGCCAGCAGTGAAATGGGACAGAATGGCTACACCTTC.

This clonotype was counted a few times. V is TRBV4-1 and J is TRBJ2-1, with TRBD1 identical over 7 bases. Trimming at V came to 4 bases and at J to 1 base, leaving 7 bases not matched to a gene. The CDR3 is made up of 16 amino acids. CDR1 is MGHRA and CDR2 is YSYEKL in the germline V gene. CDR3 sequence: CASSPLEQGSYNEQFF. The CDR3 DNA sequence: TGCGCCAGCAGCCCCCTCGAACAGGGGTCCTACAATGAGCAGTTCTTC.

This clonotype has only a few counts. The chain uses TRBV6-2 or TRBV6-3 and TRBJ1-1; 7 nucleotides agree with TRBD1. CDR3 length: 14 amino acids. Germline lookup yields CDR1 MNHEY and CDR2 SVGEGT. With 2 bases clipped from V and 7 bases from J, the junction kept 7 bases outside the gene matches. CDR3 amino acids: CASSYAGTADEAFF. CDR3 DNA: TGTGCCAGCAGTTACGCGGGGACAGCTGATGAAGCTTTCTTT.

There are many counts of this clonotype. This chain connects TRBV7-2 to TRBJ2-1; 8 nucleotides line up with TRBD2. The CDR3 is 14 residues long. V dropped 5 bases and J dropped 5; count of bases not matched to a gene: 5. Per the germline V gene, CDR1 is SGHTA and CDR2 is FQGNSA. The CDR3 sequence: CASSPGGANNEQFF. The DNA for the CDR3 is TGTGCCAGCAGCCCCGGGGGGGCGAACAATGAGCAGTTCTTC. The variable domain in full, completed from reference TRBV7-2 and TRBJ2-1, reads GAGVSQSPSNKVTEKGKDVELRCDPISGHTALYWYRQSLGQGLEFLIYFQGNSAPDKSGLPSDRFSAERTGGSVSTLTIQRTQQEDSAVYLCASSPGGANNEQFFGPGTRLTVL.

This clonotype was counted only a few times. CDR3 coding DNA: TGTGCCAGCAGAGTAATAGCGGGGGGTCGTGAGCAGTACGTC. This gives the protein CASRVIAGGREQYV. J is TRBJ2-7 and V is TRBV27; 10 bases match TRBD2. The CDR3 runs to 14 residues. V lost 6 bases and J lost 7; bases outside the gene matches: 9. Germline values: CDR1 MNHEY, CDR2 SMNVEV (reference sequence).

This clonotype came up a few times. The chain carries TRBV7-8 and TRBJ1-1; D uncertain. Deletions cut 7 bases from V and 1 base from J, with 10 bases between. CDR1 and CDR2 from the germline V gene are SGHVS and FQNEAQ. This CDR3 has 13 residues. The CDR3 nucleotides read TGTGCCAGCACCACCAGGACGAACACTGAAGCTTTCTTT. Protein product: CASTTRTNTEAFF.

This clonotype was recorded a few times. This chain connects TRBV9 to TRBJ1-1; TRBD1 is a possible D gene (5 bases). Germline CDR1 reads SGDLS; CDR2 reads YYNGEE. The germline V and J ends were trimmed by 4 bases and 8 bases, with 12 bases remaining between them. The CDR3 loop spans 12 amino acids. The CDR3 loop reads CASSPRRGEAFF. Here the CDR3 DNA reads TGTGCCAGCAGCCCCCGGAGGGGAGAAGCTTTCTTT.

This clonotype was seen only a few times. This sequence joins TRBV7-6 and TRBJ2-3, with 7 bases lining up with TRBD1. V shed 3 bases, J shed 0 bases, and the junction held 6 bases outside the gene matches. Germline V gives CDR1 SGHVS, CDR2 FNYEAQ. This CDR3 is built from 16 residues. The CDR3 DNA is TGTGCCAGCAGCTTTATCCGGGACAGAAGCACAGATACGCAGTATTTT. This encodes CASSFIRDRSTDTQYF.

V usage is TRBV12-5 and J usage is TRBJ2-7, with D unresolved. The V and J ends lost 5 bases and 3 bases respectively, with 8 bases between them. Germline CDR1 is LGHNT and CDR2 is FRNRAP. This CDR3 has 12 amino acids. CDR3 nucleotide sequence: TGTGCTAGTGGTCCAGAAAACTACGAGCAGTACTTC. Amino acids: CASGPENYEQYF.

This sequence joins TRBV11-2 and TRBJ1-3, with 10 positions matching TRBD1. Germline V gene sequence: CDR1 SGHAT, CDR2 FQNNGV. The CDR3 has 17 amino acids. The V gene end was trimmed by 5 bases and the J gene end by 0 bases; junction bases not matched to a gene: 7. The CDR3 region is CASSEWDRGPSGNTIYF. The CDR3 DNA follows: TGTGCCAGCAGCGAATGGGACAGGGGCCCCTCTGGAAACACCATATATTTT. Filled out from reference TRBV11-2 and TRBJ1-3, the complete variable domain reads EAGVAQSPRYKIIEKRQSVAFWCNPISGHATLYWYQQILGQGPKLLIQFQNNGVVDDSQLPKDRFSAERLKGVDSTLKIQPAKLEDSAVYLCASSEWDRGPSGNTIYFGEGSWLTVV.